Sequencing of this TCR beta chain was carried out in a study of T cell repertoires in cytomegalovirus infection. About the research overall: Public TCR beta signatures indicated both CMV infection and matching HLA type. Study-level points and caveats: HLA-C-restricted CMV clonotypes gave the most frequent clonotype in two of eight donors. Frequencies of public TCR beta families were cumulated, and this identified carriers of CMV plus the relevant HLA.

CDR3 length: 13 residues. Trimming cost V 8 bases and J 4 bases, with 12 bases left between them. Germline V gives CDR1 SGHTA, CDR2 FQGNSA. This clonotype showed up many times. Its antigen is currently unknown. TCRdb reprocessed the reads via MiXCR and lists one record per CDR3 protein. The sample includes around 630,000 distinct CDR3 sequences, less than 25% of them seen just once. The sequenced sample was CD8+ T cells from PBMCs. The receptor's source is a human donor in good health (CMV status not recorded). Some clones in this sample may be carry-over from other donors' samples. The chain recombines TRBV7-2 with TRBJ1-5, with D uncertain. The CDR3 spells CASQAFPNQPQHF. CDR3 in DNA: TGTGCCAGCCAGGCGTTTCCAAATCAGCCCCAGCATTTT. The entire variable domain, with the rest obtained from reference TRBV7-2 and TRBJ1-5, is as follows: GAGVSQSPSNKVTEKGKDVELRCDPISGHTALYWYRQSLGQGLEFLIYFQGNSAPDKSGLPSDRFSAERTGGSVSTLTIQRTQQEDSAVYLCASQAFPNQPQHFGDGTRLSIL.